This entry describes one T cell receptor (beta chain). Its antigen remains undetermined. This entry belongs to a study of cytomegalovirus exposure and HLA in healthy donors (dated by TCRdb to about 2017). About the study as a whole: An earlier analysis of 587 of the donors reported approximately 260 Gb of sequence data and roughly 120 million unique TCR beta sequences obtained from 180 million or so T cells. An early release covering some 640 HLA-typed donors comprised about 310 gigabases of sequencing data and around 80 million unique TCR sequences. Every repertoire in the discovery cohort had been generated on one and the same sequencing platform. A later analysis re-analyzed previously published TCR beta repertoires from hundreds of donors and added high-resolution HLA genotyping to study TCR occurrence patterns. An earlier analysis of several hundred of the donors applied high-throughput TCR beta sequencing to assess whether each TCR beta V gene segment acted as functional or pseudogenic. Alongside the repertoire data, information on donor age, sex, ethnicity and CMV serostatus was compiled. A later genetic analysis took genome-wide SNP genotypes for about 65% of the 666 donors and used that subset as a discovery cohort. Across 300 to 500 genotyped donors of the cohort, an average of approximately 200,000 unique TCR beta nucleotide sequences per donor were sequenced, and approximately 19% of those sequences were non-productive. Because of strong linkage in the cohort, roughly five DR-DQ haplotypes were treated as single units for association and clustering. A separate validation cohort of 100 to 150 different subjects was used in addition to the 666-subject first cohort. The genetic ancestry cluster associated with self-reported Caucasian donors included around 76% of the roughly 410 genotyped donors. HLA typing included class I and class II loci at four-digit resolution. Using immunosequencing, the study profiled T cell repertoires from approximately 700 subjects and related those repertoires to cytomegalovirus serostatus. To predict cytomegalovirus infection status, the study brought together high-throughput TCR immunosequencing, statistical association of individual TCRs with disease status, and machine learning. The study was designed to test whether signatures of past pathogen exposure could be identified by cataloging public T cell receptors. Rather than using new phenotypic data, the later analysis identified candidate immune exposures from TCR beta sequences and from how often those sequences occurred across donors. The number of donors typed differed by locus, with 629-630 for A, B, C, DRB1 and DQB1, around 520 for DQA1, nearly 610 for DPA1, and some 450 for DPB1.

The germline V gene (reference sequence) specifies MNHEY as CDR1 and SMNVEV as CDR2. V drops 2 bases and J drops 6 bases, leaving 8 bases in between. Spanning cysteine to phenylalanine, the CDR3 consists of 13 amino acids. The CDR3 DNA has 39 bases and is translated from base 1. What the study reported, not specific to this receptor: Most CMV-associated TCR beta chains appeared to be HLA-restricted in a later analysis, and the HLA associations seemed to be driven largely by CMV exposure. According to the authors, the approach could potentially be generalized to other disease states and immunological phenotypes. Correlated functional status among segregating V segments might be attributable to linkage disequilibrium, but an unknown experimental factor could not be ruled out. Immune exposure information for the cohort was limited to CMV serostatus. A later analysis reported that several top co-occurrence clusters appeared linked to parvovirus B19, influenza, CMV and Epstein-Barr virus. Because counts were too low, some 16 rarely observed V segments, including chromosome 9 orphons, were excluded from the earlier analysis of 587 of the donors. Only TCR beta chains were sequenced in this cohort, and the absence of alpha or paired-chain data limited detectable features. The classifier was reported to diagnose cytomegalovirus status with high specificity and sensitivity in both the original and validation cohorts. The study gave a list of 150 to 200 TCR beta chains associated with cytomegalovirus. Across donors, most TCR sequences were observed very rarely, whereas some public TCRs were present in many individuals. Some IMGT-functional V segments, including TRBV6-2 and TRBV6-3, could not be distinguished by the 87-base-pair reads and were therefore excluded. An earlier analysis of approximately 600 of the donors showed that most TCR beta V segments appeared in productive rearrangements either about 87% or about 30% of the time, which broadly matched IMGT annotations. A later analysis found that HLA-associated TCR beta chains were more clonally expanded and had lower generation probabilities than equally common non-associated chains. Three of the identified cytomegalovirus-associated TCR beta chains were confirmed in vitro to be specific for cytomegalovirus antigens. When HLA alleles, especially DR and DQ, strongly co-occurred, TCR associations were difficult to assign to individual alleles. A further reported finding was that TCR beta sequences accurately predicted the HLA-A and HLA-B alleles for most subjects in the first cohort. The sequencing pipeline was judged likely to have produced a cluster of highly shared sequence variants as a technical artifact. In a later analysis, TCR association rates were found to vary across HLA loci, with the most associated TCRs seen for DRB1 alleles and the fewest for HLA-C alleles. In a later genetic analysis, a missense DCLRE1C variant was associated with V-gene and J-gene trimming of TCR beta chains, and the association was replicated in an independent cohort. Because HLA typing was unavailable for some donors at each locus, only the typed subset was used in association tests. Presence/absence analyses assumed roughly uniform sequencing depth across donors, an assumption that may not hold. Specific HLA alleles were associated with 15,000 to 20,000 TCR beta sequences at a false discovery rate of 0.05 in a later analysis. Compared with the roughly 700-donor mean, donors in an Asian-associated ancestry cluster had fewer N-insertions in productive TCRs, according to a later genetic analysis.

The cohort comprised some 680 healthy bone marrow donors. At the time of sampling, every cohort member was nominally healthy, though immune exposures that went unrecorded were likely present. The donor tested CMV seronegative and was one of the 352 seronegative cohort members. Every donor gave a peripheral blood sample, and the peripheral blood mononuclear cells from that sample were used for TCR beta sequencing. Genomic DNA extraction from the blood cell samples was performed with the Qiagen DNeasy Blood Extraction Kit. Library preparation was by the immunoSEQ multiplex PCR assay. The multiplex PCR relied on a mix of 60 forward primers for TCR Vbeta segments and 13 reverse primers for TCR Jbeta segments. The CDR3 region of rearranged TCR beta genes was amplified from genomic DNA with a multiplex PCR assay. On the Illumina HiSeq System, the amplified TCR beta libraries were sequenced as 87-base-pair reads. From the authors' description of their analysis: A later analysis counted tens of millions of unique TCR beta chains across the 666 repertoires, and 10 million to 12 million of these chains were shared by at least two donors. Raw reads were error-corrected and collapsed into unique sequences by a nearest-neighbor algorithm in which closely related sequences were merged to remove PCR and sequencing errors. V, D and J gene segments were assigned by aligning CDR3 sequences to IMGT reference sequences. For a sequence to be retained, a match of at least six nucleotides to both a V gene segment and a J gene segment was required. A rearrangement was called productive if the CDR3 had no stop codons and remained in frame with V and J, and every other rearrangement was called non-productive. Following IMGT convention, CDR3 was defined as the stretch from the second conserved V-encoded cysteine to the conserved J-encoded phenylalanine. In an earlier analysis of roughly 610 of the donors, sequences lacking an unambiguous match to a single V gene segment were excluded. An earlier analysis of just under 600 of the donors called V segments functional above 56.7% productive rearrangements and segregating when the between-donor standard deviation exceeded 5%. A statistical classification framework was developed to diagnose cytomegalovirus status using the catalog of TCR beta chain sequences. In a later analysis, V and J genes were assigned by comparing TCR nucleotide sequences against IMGT/GENE-DB human TR gene sequences. A later analysis assigned CDR3 sequences and most-parsimonious VDJ recombination scenarios with the TCRdist pipeline. In a later analysis, every TCR beta chain was defined by the combination of its CDR3 amino acid sequence and its V-gene family, and reads without a unique V-gene family were dropped. To address suspected cross-contamination and a sequencing artifact, a later analysis removed around 600 highly shared, low-generation-probability nucleotide sequences. For each public chain, a later analysis derived a clonal expansion index from normalized ranks of inferred template counts within each repertoire. A later analysis computed generation probabilities with a VDJ recombination model fitted to out-of-frame rearrangements, and checked the results against IGoR. A later analysis scored TCR-TCR, TCR-HLA and TCR-CMV co-occurrence with hypergeometric tests, applying a repertoire-size bias correction to TCR pairs. False discovery rates were estimated in a later analysis by permuting HLA or CMV assignments 20 times. In a later analysis, co-occurring TCRs were grouped with DBSCAN, and TCRdist sequence similarity was added when clustering was performed within HLA-allele-positive subsets. Co-occurrence clustering excluded repertoires with fewer than 30,000 or more than 120,000 public chains, plus five with anomalous nucleotide sharing. In TCRdb, the immuneACCESS table is reduced to in-frame sequences with V and J assigned. These tables do not hold every clone; where another copy was compared, an unresolved V gene accounts for under half, and the others remain unexplained. For V, J and clone size, that table is used; D and trimming come from the DNA. The sample's table lists a count of tens of thousands of clones. Clones ranked in the top ten supply 1.5% of the sample.

This sequence uses TRBV27 and TRBJ1-5; perhaps TRBD1 is the D gene, with 5 bases matching. This receptor was taken from a woman aged 60 to 75 in good health and CMV-seronegative. Sequenced input: PBMCs. The CDR3 protein: CASSLERGQPQHF. The DNA sequence is given as TGTGCCAGCAGTTTAGAAAGGGGTCAGCCCCAGCATTTT.